This TCR beta chain was retrieved from a study of T-cell reconstitution after alpha-beta-depleted transplantation in children. V was shortened by 6 bases and J by 4 bases, with 15 bases between the two germline ends. The CDR3 totals 14 residues. In germline, CDR1 is MNHNS, CDR2 SASEGT. Unique molecular identifiers were built into the TCRbeta library. TCRdb reprocessed the PCR reads via MiXCR and lists one record per CDR3 protein. Of 500,000 or so distinct CDR3 sequences in the sample, 32% were seen once. This clonotype has just a few counts. V usage is TRBV6-1 and J usage is TRBJ1-1; D gene uncertain. This clonotype was obtained from a human donor who donated a stem cell graft to a child with aplastic anemia. The sample in question was PBMCs from the stem cell graft donor, obtained from the stem cell graft. CDR3 nucleotide sequence: TGTGCCAGCAGCCACGGACTCCGGGGCACTGAAGCTTTCTTT. Its translation: CASSHGLRGTEAFF.